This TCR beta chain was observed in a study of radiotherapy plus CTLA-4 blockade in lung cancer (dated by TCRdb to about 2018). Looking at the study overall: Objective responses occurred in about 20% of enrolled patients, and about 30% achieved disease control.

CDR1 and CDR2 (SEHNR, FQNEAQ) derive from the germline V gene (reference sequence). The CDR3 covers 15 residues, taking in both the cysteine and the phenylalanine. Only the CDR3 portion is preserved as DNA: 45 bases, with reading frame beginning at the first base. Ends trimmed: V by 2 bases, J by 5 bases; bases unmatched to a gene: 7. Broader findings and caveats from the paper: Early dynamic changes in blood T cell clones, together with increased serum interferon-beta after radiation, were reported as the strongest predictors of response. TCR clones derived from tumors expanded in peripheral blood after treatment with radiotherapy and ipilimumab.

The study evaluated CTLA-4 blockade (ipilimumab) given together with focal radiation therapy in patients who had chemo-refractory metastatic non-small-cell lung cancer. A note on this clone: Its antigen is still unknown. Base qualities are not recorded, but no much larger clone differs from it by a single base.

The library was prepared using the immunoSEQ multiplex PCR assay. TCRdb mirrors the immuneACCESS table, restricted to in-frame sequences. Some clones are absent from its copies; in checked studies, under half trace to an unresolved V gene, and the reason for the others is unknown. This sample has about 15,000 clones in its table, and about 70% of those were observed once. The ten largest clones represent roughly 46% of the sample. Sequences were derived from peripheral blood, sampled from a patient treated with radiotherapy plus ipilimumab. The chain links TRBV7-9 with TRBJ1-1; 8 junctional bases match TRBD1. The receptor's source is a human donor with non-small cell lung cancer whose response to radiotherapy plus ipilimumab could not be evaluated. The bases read TGTGCCAGCAGCTTATTAACAGGGGGGGTAACTGAAGCTTTCTTT. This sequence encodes CASSLLTGGVTEAFF.